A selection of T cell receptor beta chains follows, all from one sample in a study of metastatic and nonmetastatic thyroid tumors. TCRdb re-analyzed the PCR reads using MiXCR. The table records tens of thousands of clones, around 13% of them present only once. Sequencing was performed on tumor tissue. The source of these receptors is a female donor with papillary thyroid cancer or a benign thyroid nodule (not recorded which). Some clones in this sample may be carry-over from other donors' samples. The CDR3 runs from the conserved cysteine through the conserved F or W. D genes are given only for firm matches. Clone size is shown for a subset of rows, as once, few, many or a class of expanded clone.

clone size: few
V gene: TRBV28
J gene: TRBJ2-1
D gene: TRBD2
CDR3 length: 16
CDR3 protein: CASSQISGSSYNEQFF
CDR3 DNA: TGTGCCAGCAGCCAAATTAGCGGGAGCTCCTACAATGAGCAGTTCTTC

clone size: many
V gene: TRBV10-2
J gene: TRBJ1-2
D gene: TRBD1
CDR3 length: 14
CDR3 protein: CASSPGQGARGYTF
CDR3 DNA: TGCGCCAGCAGCCCGGGACAGGGGGCGCGCGGCTACACCTTC

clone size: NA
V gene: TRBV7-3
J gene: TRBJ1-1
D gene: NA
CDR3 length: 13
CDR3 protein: CASSLDGHTEAFF
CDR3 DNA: TGTGCCAGCAGCTTAGACGGACACACTGAAGCTTTCTTT

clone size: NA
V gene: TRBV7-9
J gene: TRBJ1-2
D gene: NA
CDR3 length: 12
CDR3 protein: CASSLVRHGYTF
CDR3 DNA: TGTGCCAGCAGCTTAGTGCGTCATGGCTACACCTTC

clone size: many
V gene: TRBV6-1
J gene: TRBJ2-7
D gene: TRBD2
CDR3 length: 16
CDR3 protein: CASTQVVWGGSHEQYF
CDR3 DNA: TGTGCCAGCACCCAGGTCGTTTGGGGCGGGAGTCACGAGCAGTACTTC

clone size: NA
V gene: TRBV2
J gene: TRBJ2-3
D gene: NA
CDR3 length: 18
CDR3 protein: CASSVVGRQLSSTDTQYF
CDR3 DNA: TGTGCCAGCAGTGTAGTCGGGAGACAGCTTTCTAGCACAGATACGCAGTATTTT

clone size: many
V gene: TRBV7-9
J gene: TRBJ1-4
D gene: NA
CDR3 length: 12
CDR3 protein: CASQQTNEKLFF
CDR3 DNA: TGTGCCAGCCAACAGACTAATGAAAAACTGTTTTTT

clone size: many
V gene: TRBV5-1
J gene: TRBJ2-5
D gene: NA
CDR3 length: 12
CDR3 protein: CASRDRQETQYF
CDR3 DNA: TGCGCCAGCAGGGACAGACAAGAGACCCAGTACTTC

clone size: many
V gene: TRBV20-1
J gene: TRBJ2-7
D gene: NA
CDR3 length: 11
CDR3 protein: CSARGTYEQYF
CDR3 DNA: TGCAGTGCTAGAGGAACCTACGAGCAGTACTTC

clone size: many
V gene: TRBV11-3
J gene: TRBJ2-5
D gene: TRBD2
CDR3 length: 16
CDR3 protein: CASSLGSGSFQETQYF
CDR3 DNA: TGTGCCAGCAGCTTAGGGAGCGGGAGCTTCCAAGAGACCCAGTACTTC

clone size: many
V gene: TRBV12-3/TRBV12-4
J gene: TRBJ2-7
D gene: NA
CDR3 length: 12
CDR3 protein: CASSFLDYEQYF
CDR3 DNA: TGTGCCAGCAGTTTTCTGGACTACGAGCAGTACTTC

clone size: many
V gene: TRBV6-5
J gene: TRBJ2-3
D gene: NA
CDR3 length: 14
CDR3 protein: CASSYERGTDTQYF
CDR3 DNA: TGTGCCAGCAGTTACGAGCGGGGCACAGATACGCAGTATTTT

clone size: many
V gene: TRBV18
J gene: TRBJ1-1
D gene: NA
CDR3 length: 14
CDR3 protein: CASSRGRGNTEAFF
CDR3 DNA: TGTGCCAGCTCACGCGGACGGGGAAACACTGAAGCTTTCTTT

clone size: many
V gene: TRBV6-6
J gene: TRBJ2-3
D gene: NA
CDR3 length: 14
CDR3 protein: CASSYIFTVDTQYF
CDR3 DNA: TGTGCCAGCAGTTATATCTTTACGGTTGATACGCAGTATTTT

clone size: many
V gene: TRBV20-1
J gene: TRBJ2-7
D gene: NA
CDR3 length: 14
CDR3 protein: CSARVSRSAYEQYF
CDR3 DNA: TGCAGTGCTAGGGTTAGCAGGAGTGCCTACGAGCAGTACTTC

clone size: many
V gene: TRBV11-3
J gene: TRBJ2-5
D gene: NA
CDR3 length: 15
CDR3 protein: CASSFQRTKDGTQYF
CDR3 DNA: TGTGCCAGCAGCTTCCAACGGACGAAAGACGGGACCCAGTACTTC

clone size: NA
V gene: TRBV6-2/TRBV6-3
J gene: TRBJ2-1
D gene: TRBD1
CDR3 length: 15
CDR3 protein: CASSYPGTGKNEQFF
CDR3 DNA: TGTGCCAGCAGTTACCCAGGGACAGGCAAAAATGAGCAGTTCTTC

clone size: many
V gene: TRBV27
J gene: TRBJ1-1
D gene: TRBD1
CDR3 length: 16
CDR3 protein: CASSFRTVAGGTEAFF
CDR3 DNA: TGTGCCAGCAGTTTCCGGACAGTGGCAGGGGGGACTGAAGCTTTCTTT

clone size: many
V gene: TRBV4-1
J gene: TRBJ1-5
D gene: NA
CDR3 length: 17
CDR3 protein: CASSQDMMDGGNQPQHF
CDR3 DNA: TGCGCCAGCAGCCAAGATATGATGGACGGAGGAAATCAGCCCCAGCATTTT

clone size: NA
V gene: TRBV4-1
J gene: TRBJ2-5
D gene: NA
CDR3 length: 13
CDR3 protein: CASRFHNEETQYF
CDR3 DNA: TGCGCCAGCAGGTTCCATAACGAAGAGACCCAGTACTTC

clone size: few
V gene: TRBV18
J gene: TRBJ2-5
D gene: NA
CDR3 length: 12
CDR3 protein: CASSPAQETQYF
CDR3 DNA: TGTGCCAGCTCACCGGCGCAAGAGACCCAGTACTTC

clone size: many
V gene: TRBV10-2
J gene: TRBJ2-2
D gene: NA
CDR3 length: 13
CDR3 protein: CASKAPGAGELFF
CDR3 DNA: TGCGCCAGCAAAGCCCCGGGGGCCGGGGAGCTGTTTTTT

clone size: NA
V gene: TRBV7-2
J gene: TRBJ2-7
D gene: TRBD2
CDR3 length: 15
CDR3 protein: CASSLEAGGSCEQYF
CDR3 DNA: TGTGCCAGCAGCTTAGAGGCGGGAGGTTCCTGCGAGCAGTACTTC

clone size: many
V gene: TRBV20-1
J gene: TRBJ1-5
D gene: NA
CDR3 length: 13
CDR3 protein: CSASGERNQPQHF
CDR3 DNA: TGCAGTGCTAGTGGGGAGCGCAATCAGCCCCAGCATTTT

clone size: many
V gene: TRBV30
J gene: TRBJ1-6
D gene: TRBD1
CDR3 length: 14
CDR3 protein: CAWSRGQGHSPLHF
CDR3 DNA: TGTGCCTGGAGTCGGGGACAGGGCCATTCACCCCTCCACTTT

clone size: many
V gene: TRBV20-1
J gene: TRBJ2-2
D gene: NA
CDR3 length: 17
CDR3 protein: CSARDRGSAMSTGELFF
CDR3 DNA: TGCAGTGCTAGAGATCGCGGTAGCGCGATGAGTACCGGGGAGCTGTTTTTT

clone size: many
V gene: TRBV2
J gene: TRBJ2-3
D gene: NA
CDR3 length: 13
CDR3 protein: CASSASGPDTQYF
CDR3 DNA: TGTGCCAGCAGTGCGTCGGGGCCAGATACGCAGTATTTT

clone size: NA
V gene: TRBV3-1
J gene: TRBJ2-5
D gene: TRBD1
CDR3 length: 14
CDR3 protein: CASSLGQAPETQYF
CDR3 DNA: TGTGCCAGCAGCCTCGGACAGGCCCCAGAGACCCAGTACTTC

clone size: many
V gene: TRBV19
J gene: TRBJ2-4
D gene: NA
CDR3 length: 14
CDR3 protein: CASRRTQSPNIQYF
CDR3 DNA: TGTGCCAGTAGGCGGACTCAATCCCCTAACATTCAGTACTTC

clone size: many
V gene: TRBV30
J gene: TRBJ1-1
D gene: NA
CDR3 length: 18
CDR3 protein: CAWSVWGNIGSMNTEAFF
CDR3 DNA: TGTGCCTGGAGTGTGTGGGGAAACATCGGGTCAATGAACACTGAAGCTTTCTTT

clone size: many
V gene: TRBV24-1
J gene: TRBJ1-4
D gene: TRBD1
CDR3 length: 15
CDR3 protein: CATSDTGTESEKLFF
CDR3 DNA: TGTGCCACCAGTGACACCGGGACAGAATCAGAAAAACTGTTTTTT

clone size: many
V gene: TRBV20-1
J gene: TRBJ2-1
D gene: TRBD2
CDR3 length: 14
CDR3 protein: CSARDLAGYNEQFF
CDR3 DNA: TGCAGTGCTAGAGATCTAGCGGGCTACAATGAGCAGTTCTTC

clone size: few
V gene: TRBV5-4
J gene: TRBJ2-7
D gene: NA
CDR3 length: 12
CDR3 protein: CASSLGGYEQYF
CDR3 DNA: TGTGCCAGCAGCCTCGGGGGTTACGAGCAGTACTTC

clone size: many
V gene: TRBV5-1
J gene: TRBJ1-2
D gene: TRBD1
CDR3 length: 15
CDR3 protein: CASTPGQGSGYGYTF
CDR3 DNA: TGCGCCAGCACCCCGGGACAGGGGAGTGGCTATGGCTACACCTTC

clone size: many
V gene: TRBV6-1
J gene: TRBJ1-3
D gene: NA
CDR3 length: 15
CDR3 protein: CASRKLQGGRNTIYF
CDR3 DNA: TGTGCCAGCAGGAAACTACAGGGTGGGAGAAACACCATATATTTT

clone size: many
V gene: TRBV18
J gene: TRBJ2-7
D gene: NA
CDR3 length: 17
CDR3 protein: CASSREKGGGSSYEQYF
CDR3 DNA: TGTGCCAGCTCCCGAGAAAAAGGGGGAGGGTCCTCCTACGAGCAGTACTTC

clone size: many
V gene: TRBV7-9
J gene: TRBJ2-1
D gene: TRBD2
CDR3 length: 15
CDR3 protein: CASRPPGLGGSEQFF
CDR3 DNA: TGTGCCAGCAGACCTCCGGGACTAGGAGGGAGTGAGCAGTTCTTC

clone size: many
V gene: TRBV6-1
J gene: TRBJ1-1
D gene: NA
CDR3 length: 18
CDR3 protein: CASSDRVRYGKESTEAFF
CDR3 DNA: TGTGCCAGCAGTGACAGGGTCCGGTATGGTAAGGAGAGCACTGAAGCTTTCTTT

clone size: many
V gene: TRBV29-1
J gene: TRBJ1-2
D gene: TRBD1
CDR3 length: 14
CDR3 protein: CSVRTGGLNYGYTF
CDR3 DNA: TGCAGCGTCCGGACAGGGGGTCTCAACTATGGCTACACCTTC

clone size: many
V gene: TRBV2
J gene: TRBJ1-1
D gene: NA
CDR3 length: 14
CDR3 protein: CASSERQGFTEAFF
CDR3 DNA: TGTGCCAGCAGTGAACGGCAGGGTTTTACTGAAGCTTTCTTT

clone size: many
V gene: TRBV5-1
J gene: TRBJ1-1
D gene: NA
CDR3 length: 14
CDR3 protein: CASNTGTRDTEAFF
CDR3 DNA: TGCGCCAGCAACACCGGGACCAGGGACACTGAAGCTTTCTTT

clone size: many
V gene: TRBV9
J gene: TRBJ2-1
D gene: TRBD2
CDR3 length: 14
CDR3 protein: CASGLGGSIDEQFF
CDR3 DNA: TGTGCCAGCGGACTAGGAGGGAGTATCGATGAGCAGTTCTTC

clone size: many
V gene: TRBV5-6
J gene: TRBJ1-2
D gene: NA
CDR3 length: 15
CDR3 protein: CASSWGRMAIYGYTF
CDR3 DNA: TGTGCCAGCAGCTGGGGACGGATGGCAATCTATGGCTACACCTTC